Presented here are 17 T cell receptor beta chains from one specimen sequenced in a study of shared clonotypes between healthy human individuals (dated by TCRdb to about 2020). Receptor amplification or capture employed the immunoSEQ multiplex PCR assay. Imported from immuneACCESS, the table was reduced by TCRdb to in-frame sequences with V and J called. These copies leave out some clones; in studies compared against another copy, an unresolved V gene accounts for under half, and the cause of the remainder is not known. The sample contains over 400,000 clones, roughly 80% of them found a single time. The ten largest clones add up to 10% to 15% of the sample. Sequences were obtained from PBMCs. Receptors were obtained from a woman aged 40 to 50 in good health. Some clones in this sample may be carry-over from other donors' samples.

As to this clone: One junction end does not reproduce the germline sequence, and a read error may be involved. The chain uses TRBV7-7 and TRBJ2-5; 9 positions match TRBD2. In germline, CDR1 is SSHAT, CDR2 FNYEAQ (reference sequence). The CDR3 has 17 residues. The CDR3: CASSPIVAGVVVETQYF. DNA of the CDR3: TGTGCTAGCAGCCCAATTGTAGCGGGAGTGGTAGTGGAGACCCAGTACTTC.

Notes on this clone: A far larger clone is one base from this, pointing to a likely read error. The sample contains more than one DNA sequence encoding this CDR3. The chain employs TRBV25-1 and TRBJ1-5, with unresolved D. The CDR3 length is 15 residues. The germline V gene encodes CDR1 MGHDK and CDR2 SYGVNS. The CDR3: CASSPSVGSNQPQHF. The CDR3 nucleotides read TGTGCTAGCAGCCCATCCGTGGGGAGCAATCAGCCCCAGCATTTT.

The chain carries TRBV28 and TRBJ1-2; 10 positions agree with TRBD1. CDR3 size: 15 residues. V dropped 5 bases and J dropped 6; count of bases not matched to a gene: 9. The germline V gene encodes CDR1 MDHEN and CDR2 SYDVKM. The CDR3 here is CASSPSPGQGNGYTF. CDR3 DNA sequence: TGTGCCAGCAGTCCCAGTCCGGGACAGGGGAATGGCTACACCTTC.

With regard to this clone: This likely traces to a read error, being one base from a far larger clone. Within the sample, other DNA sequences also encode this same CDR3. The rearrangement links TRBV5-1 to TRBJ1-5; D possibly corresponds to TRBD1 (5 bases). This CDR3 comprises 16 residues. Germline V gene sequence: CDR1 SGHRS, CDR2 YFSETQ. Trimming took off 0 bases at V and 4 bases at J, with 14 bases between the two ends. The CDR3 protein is CASSLEPGTPNQPQHF. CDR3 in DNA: TGCGCCAGCAGCTTGGAACCCGGGACCCCTAATCAGCCCCAGCATTTT.

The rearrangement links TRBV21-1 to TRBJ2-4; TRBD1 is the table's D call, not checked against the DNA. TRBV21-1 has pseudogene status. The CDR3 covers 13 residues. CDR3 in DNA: TGTGCCAGCAGCAAACGACAGAAAAACATTCAGTACTTC. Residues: CASSKRQKNIQYF.

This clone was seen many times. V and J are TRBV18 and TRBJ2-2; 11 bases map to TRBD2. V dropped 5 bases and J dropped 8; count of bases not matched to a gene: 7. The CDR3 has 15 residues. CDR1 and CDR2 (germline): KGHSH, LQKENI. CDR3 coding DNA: TGTGCCAGCTCATCCCCCACTAGCGGGAGAGGGGAGCTGTTTTTT. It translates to CASSSPTSGRGELFF.

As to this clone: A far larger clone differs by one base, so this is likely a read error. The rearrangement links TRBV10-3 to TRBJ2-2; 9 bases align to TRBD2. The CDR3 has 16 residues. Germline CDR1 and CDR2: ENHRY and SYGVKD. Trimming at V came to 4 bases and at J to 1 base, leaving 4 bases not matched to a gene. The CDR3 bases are TGTGCCATCAGTGTCCCTAGCGGGATGAACACCGGGGAGCTGTTTTTT. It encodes CAISVPSGMNTGELFF.

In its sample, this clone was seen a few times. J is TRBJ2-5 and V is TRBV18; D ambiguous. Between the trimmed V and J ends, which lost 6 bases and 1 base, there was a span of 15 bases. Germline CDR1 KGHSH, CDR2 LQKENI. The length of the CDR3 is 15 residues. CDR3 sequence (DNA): TGTGCCAGCTCCTCGGCCTTGGCAGTCCAAGAGACCCAGTACTTC. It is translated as CASSSALAVQETQYF.

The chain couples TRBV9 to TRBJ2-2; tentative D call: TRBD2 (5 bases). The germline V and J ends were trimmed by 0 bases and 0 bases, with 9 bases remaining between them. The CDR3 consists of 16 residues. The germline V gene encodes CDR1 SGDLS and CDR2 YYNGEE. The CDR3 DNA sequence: TGTGCCAGCAGCGTAGGATGGGGAGCGAACACCGGGGAGCTGTTTTTT. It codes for CASSVGWGANTGELFF.

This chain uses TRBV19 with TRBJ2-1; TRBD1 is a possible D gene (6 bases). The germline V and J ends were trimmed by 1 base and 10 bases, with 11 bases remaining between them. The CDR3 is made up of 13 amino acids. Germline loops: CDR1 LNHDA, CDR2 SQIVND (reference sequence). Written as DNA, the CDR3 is TGTGCCAGTAGTATAGCCAGGGGCGTGGAGCAGTTCTTC. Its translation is CASSIARGVEQFF.

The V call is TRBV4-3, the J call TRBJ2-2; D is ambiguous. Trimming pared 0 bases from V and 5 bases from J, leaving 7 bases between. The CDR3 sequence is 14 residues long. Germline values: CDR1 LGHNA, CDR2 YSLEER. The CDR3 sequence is CASSQDRATGELFF. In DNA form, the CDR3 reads TGCGCCAGCAGCCAAGATAGGGCGACCGGGGAGCTGTTTTTT.

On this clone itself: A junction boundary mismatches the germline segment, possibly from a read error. The CDR3 protein is CAWSTATYTQYF. The CDR3 DNA reads as TGTGCCTGGAGTACGGCCACATATACTCAGTATTTT. The chain is built from TRBV30 and TRBJ2-3; D not resolved. CDR3 length: 12 amino acids. CDR1 GTSNPN and CDR2 SVGIG come from the germline V gene (reference sequence).

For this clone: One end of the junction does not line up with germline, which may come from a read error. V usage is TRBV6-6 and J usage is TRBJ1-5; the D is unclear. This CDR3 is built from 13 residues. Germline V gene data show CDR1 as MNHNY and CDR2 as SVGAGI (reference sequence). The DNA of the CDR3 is TGTGCCAGCAGTTACACCAGCAATCAGCTCCAGCATTTT. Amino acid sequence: CASSYTSNQLQHF.

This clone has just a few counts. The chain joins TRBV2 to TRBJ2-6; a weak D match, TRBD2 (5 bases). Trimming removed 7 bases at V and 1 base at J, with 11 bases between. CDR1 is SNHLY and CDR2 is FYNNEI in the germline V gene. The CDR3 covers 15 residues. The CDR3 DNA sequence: TGTGCCAGCACTATAACGGGATCTGGGGCCAACGTCCTGACTTTC. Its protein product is CASTITGSGANVLTF.

CDR3 sequence (DNA): TGTGCCAGCAGCGACACCCTCAGGGGGCCGGCCGGGGAGCTGTTTTTT. The encoded protein is CASSDTLRGPAGELFF. This rearrangement joins TRBV7-2 to TRBJ2-2; TRBD1 aligns across 8 bases. The germline gives CDR1 SGHTA, CDR2 FQGNSA. With 5 bases clipped from V and 6 bases from J, the junction kept 11 bases outside the gene matches. The CDR3 sequence is 16 residues long.

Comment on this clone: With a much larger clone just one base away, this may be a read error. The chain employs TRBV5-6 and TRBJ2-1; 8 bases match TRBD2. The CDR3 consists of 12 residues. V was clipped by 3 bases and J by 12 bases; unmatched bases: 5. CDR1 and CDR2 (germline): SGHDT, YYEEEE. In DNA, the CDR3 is TGTGCCAGCAGCTGGACTAGCCGGTGGCAGTTCTTC. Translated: CASSWTSRWQFF.

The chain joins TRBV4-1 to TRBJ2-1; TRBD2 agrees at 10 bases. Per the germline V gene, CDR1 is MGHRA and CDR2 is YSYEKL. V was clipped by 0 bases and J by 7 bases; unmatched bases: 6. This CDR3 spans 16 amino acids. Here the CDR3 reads CASSQDWGLARNEQFF. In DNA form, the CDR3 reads TGCGCCAGCAGCCAAGATTGGGGACTAGCGAGGAATGAGCAGTTCTTC.